This TCR beta chain was retrieved from a study of CD8+CD57+ T cells in acquired aplastic anemia. Study background: Isolated CD4+ and CD8+ cells, once sorted, yielded DNA averaging around 3 ug. Study results and caveats: No significant patient-versus-control difference appeared in CD8+ Simpson's diversity. Patients and controls had in common around 29 CD8+ CDR3 sequences.

Genomic DNA was employed as the template in profiling TCR beta VDJ and CDR3. TCRdb used MiXCR to reprocess the reads, holding one entry per CDR3 protein. The sample holds some 170,000 distinct CDR3 sequences; around 48% are singletons and the top ten take more than 1%. This clonotype was picked up many times. The antigen is not known. The sequenced patients had an expansion of CD8+CD57+ cells seen by flow cytometry. Each patient carried a diagnosis of severe acquired aplastic anemia. The V gene lost 1 base and the J gene lost 4 bases, with 19 bases spanning the gap. This CDR3 is 17 amino acids long. From germline, CDR1 is SGHTA and CDR2 FQGNSA.

The clonotype comes from a human donor with aplastic anemia. This chain joins TRBV7-2 and TRBJ2-5; TRBD1 is a possible D gene (5 bases). The sample consisted of sorted CD4+, CD8+, or CD8+CD57+ T cells (not recorded which) from PBMCs. This chain's CDR3 is CASSLGWGDGNLETQYF. CDR3 DNA sequence: TGTGCCAGCAGCTTAGGATGGGGCGACGGTAACCTAGAGACCCAGTACTTC.